The 20 T cell receptor beta chains given below trace back to one sample, sequenced in a study of Ad26.COV2.S vaccination and SARS-CoV-2 variants. TCRdb's table, derived via immunoSEQ multiplex PCR, lists solely in-frame clones and lacks some. The table includes 500,000 or so clones, roughly 87% detected once. Treatment of the sample: around 19 received Ad26.COV2.S at low or high dose, single or two shots; about 5 received placebo; per-sample allocation not given. Samples analyzed were those drawn on day 63 after the first vaccine or placebo injection. The material sequenced was peripheral blood, taken in a trial of Ad26.COV2.S vaccine versus placebo. The source of these receptors is a person aged 18-60 years who received the Ad26.COV2.S COVID-19 vaccine or a placebo.

The genes are TRBV6-4 and TRBJ2-3; 11 bases fit TRBD1. J was trimmed by 0 bases and V by 5 bases; bases with no gene match: 4. The CDR3 contains 16 residues. The V gene's germline CDR1 is MRHNA and CDR2 SNTAGT. The CDR3 nucleotides are TGTGCCAGCAGTAGCGGGACAGGGGGTAGCACAGATACGCAGTATTTT. Its translation: CASSSGTGGSTDTQYF.

The rearrangement uses TRBV18 and TRBJ2-3; 13 nucleotides agree with TRBD2. The V gene end was trimmed by 3 bases and the J gene end by 4 bases; junction bases not matched to a gene: 4. Germline lookup yields CDR1 KGHSH and CDR2 LQKENI. The CDR3 sequence is 16 residues long. The DNA of the CDR3 is TGTGCCAGCTCACCCCGACTAGCGGGAGGTCCAGATACGCAGTATTTT. It translates to CASSPRLAGGPDTQYF.

This clone was counted once. The rearrangement joins TRBV6-2 or TRBV6-3 to TRBJ2-4; 7 bases map to TRBD2. CDR1 and CDR2 (germline): MNHEY, SVGEGT. The CDR3 spans 15 residues. Germline trimming cut 2 bases from V and 7 bases from J; bases unmatched to any gene: 8. CDR3 region: CASSYDGGSGNIQYF. The DNA of the CDR3 is TGTGCCAGCAGTTACGACGGCGGGAGTGGGAACATTCAGTACTTC.

CDR3 sequence: CASSRPGPLEQYF. The DNA of the CDR3 is TGTGCCAGCAGTAGACCGGGACCCCTCGAGCAGTACTTC. The V and J genes are TRBV6-6 and TRBJ2-7, with D possibly being TRBD1 or TRBD2 (5 bases each). Germline CDR1 is MNHNY and CDR2 is SVGAGI (reference sequence). The ends were cut back, 5 bases at V and 6 bases at J, with 14 bases in the middle. The CDR3 extends over 13 amino acids.

This clone has just one count. V is TRBV3-1 (or the pseudogene TRBV3-2) and J is TRBJ2-2, with D tentatively TRBD1 (6 bases). CDR1 is LGHDT and CDR2 is YNNKEL in the germline V gene (reference sequence). The CDR3 is 18 residues long. The V end was cut by 1 base, the J end by 2 bases, with 17 bases between. CDR3 coding DNA: TGTGCCAGCAGCCAAGTTGGGGGCGGCAGGGTTAACACCGGGGAGCTGTTTTTT. Translation gives CASSQVGGGRVNTGELFF.

The chain recombines TRBV4-1 with TRBJ2-3, with 11 bases that match TRBD2. The ends lost 4 bases at V and 2 bases at J; junction bases unmatched: 8. The CDR3 runs to 17 residues. CDR1 and CDR2 from the germline V gene are MGHRA and YSYEKL. CDR3 loop: CASSRRLAGNFTDTQYF. The CDR3 region has the DNA TGCGCCAGCAGCCGACGACTAGCGGGAAATTTCACAGATACGCAGTATTTT.

This clone was seen a single time. This sequence joins TRBV6-5 and TRBJ2-2; D may be TRBD1 (6 bases). CDR3 length: 13 amino acids. V lost 7 bases and J lost 5, with 11 bases in between. Germline V gives CDR1 MNHEY, CDR2 SVGAGI. The CDR3 protein is CASTRTVTGELFF. For the CDR3, the DNA is TGTGCCAGCACCCGGACAGTTACCGGGGAGCTGTTTTTT.

V and J are TRBV4-2 and TRBJ1-4; 8 bases match TRBD1. The CDR3 has 16 residues. Germline CDR1 is LGHNA and CDR2 is YNFKEQ. The junction had 11 bases not matched to a gene; V was cut back by 3 bases and J by 8 bases. CDR3 region: CASSQLWTGIVEKLFF. For the CDR3, the DNA is TGTGCCAGCAGCCAGCTATGGACAGGGATAGTCGAAAAACTGTTTTTT.

This chain links TRBV5-1 with TRBJ2-1; TRBD2 matches 9 bases. The CDR3 has 14 amino acids. In germline, CDR1 is SGHRS, CDR2 YFSETQ. V shed 6 bases, J shed 4 bases, and the junction held 5 bases outside the gene matches. In DNA form, the CDR3 reads TGCGCCAGCACCTTTAGCGGGAGTTACAATGAGCAGTTCTTC. Amino acids: CASTFSGSYNEQFF.

In regard to this clone: This specimen includes other DNA sequences encoding the same CDR3. This sequence joins TRBV9 and TRBJ2-1; TRBD1 matches 7 bases. Germline V lookup: CDR1 SGDLS, CDR2 YYNGEE. The CDR3 consists of 15 residues. V was pared by 0 bases and J by 4 bases, with 4 bases of the junction left unmatched. As DNA, the CDR3 is TGTGCCAGCAGCGTAGGGGGACAGAGTTACAATGAGCAGTTCTTC. Encoded protein: CASSVGGQSYNEQFF.

The V and J genes are TRBV18 and TRBJ1-2; 7 bases line up with TRBD1. Trimming took 3 bases from V and 2 from J; bases not matched to a gene: 3. The germline V gene has CDR1 KGHSH and CDR2 LQKENI. CDR3 size: 14 residues. The CDR3 region has the DNA TGTGCCAGCTCACCGGGACAGCAAAACTATGGCTACACCTTC. It encodes CASSPGQQNYGYTF.

This chain links TRBV19 with TRBJ1-2; D might be TRBD1 (6 bases). CDR3 length: 15 residues. The germline V gene has CDR1 LNHDA and CDR2 SQIVND (reference sequence). Trimming shortened V by 7 bases and J by 2 bases, and 17 bases separated the two germline ends. The CDR3 DNA reads as TGTGCCAGTACGGGGCTTAGGGACATCAACTATGGCTACACCTTC. Translating it yields CASTGLRDINYGYTF.

The chain recombines TRBV2 with TRBJ2-5, with 7 bases lining up with TRBD1. J was trimmed by 1 base and V by 8 bases; bases with no gene match: 1. This CDR3 spans 12 amino acids. In germline, CDR1 is SNHLY, CDR2 FYNNEI. The CDR3 nucleotides read TGTGCCAGCGGACAGGTCCAAGAGACCCAGTACTTC. Translating gives CASGQVQETQYF.

The chain uses TRBV27 and TRBJ2-1; possible D gene TRBD1, 6 bases. V was trimmed by 2 bases and J by 9 bases, leaving 11 bases between them. CDR1 is MNHEY, CDR2 SMNVEV, per germline (reference sequence). The CDR3 has 13 residues. For the CDR3, the DNA is TGTGCCAGCAGTTTACGACAGGCGGTTGAGCAGTTCTTC. Amino acid sequence: CASSLRQAVEQFF.

V is TRBV6-2 or TRBV6-3 and J is TRBJ2-5, with no clear D. The CDR3 spans 12 residues. The V and J ends lost 4 bases and 5 bases respectively, with 8 bases between them. Per germline, CDR1 MNHEY and CDR2 SVGEGT. Written as DNA, the CDR3 is TGTGCCAGCAGTTTCCTCAGGGAGACCCAGTACTTC. Its protein is CASSFLRETQYF.

This rearrangement joins TRBV6-5 to TRBJ1-4; possibly TRBD1 for D (5 bases). Germline V gene data show CDR1 as MNHEY and CDR2 as SVGAGI. This CDR3 has 15 residues. Trimming left V 6 bases short and J 8 bases short, with 19 bases between. The CDR3, as DNA: TGTGCCAGCAGACGGGACGGTGGGGCGGGGGAAAAACTGTTTTTT. Amino acid sequence: CASRRDGGAGEKLFF.

The J gene is TRBJ2-3, the V gene TRBV7-9, with 13 nucleotides matching TRBD2. This CDR3 has 16 amino acids. J was trimmed by 4 bases and V by 5 bases; bases with no gene match: 6. Germline CDR1 SEHNR, CDR2 FQNEAQ (reference sequence). DNA of the CDR3: TGTGCCAGCAGCCTCCGACTAGCGGGAGGCCCAGATACGCAGTATTTT. Translating gives CASSLRLAGGPDTQYF.

Details on this clone: One end of the junction is discordant with germline, which a read error may explain. V gene TRBV5-1 combines with J gene TRBJ1-1; 8 positions match TRBD1. The CDR3 has 12 amino acids. Germline CDR1 and CDR2: SGHRS and YFSETQ. CDR3 nucleotide sequence: TGCGCCAGCAGCTTGGGACAGGGGAAGTTGAGTTTT. Translating it yields CASSLGQGKLSF. The variable domain in full, with the rest retrieved from reference TRBV5-1 and TRBJ1-1, is KAGVTQTPRYLIKTRGQQVTLSCSPISGHRSVSWYQQTPGQGLQFLFEYFSETQRNKGNFPGRFSGRQFSNSRSEMNVSTLELGDSALYLCASSLGQGKLSFGQGTRLTVV.

The chain combines TRBV7-2 with TRBJ2-1; D gene uncertain. Deletions cut 5 bases from V and 8 bases from J, with 7 bases between. CDR3 size: 11 residues. Germline V gene sequence: CDR1 SGHTA, CDR2 FQGNSA. CDR3 loop: CASSPYYEQFF. CDR3 bases: TGTGCCAGCAGCCCATACTATGAGCAGTTCTTC.

The rearrangement links TRBV19 to TRBJ1-4; no reliable D call. Trimming stripped 6 bases from V and 8 bases from J, with 10 bases between. The V gene's germline CDR1 is LNHDA and CDR2 SQIVND (reference sequence). The CDR3 is 12 amino acids. The CDR3, as DNA: TGTGCCAGTAGCCGGGCCCGGGAAAAACTGTTTTTT. This encodes CASSRAREKLFF.